This T cell receptor (beta chain) originates from a study of shared clonotypes between healthy human individuals. Turning to the study itself: The study drew on two women and three men aged 18 to 49 as donors.

Study results and caveats: The small donor group covered limited genetic and exposure diversity.

With 8 bases clipped from V and 5 bases from J, the junction kept 11 bases outside the gene matches. Per the germline V gene, CDR1 is LNHDA and CDR2 is SQIVND (reference sequence). This CDR3 is 17 amino acids long. About this clone itself: The antigen is not known.

Each subset's genomic DNA was shared equally among a number of immunoSEQ plates. The replicate PCRs on unsorted PBMC were given around 280 ng DNA, which is some 28,000 T cell genomes. This table comes from immunoSEQ multiplex PCR, and its TCRdb copy is limited to in-frame clones, with some not included. This table has 400,000 to 600,000 clones, almost 80% appearing once. The sequence came from a woman aged 40 to 50 in good health. Some clones in this sample may be carry-over from other donors' samples. Sequencing input: PBMCs. The V call is TRBV19, the J call TRBJ2-2, with 13 positions matching TRBD2. The CDR3 nucleotides read TGTGCCAGTTCAAGACCGGGACTAGCGGGAATGACCGGGGAGCTGTTTTTT. Translating gives CASSRPGLAGMTGELFF.